The 13 T cell receptor beta chains below come from one sample, sequenced in a study of a mutant IDH1 vaccine in newly diagnosed glioma. Only in-frame clones appear in the TCRdb table, and some are missing; sequencing was by immunoSEQ multiplex PCR. The sample lists around 59,000 clones; about 91% were seen once. Described time point: baseline, week 1 (first vaccination visit). Treatment defined: pre-vaccination baseline after standard-of-care therapy. This sample comprised PBMCs, obtained from a glioma patient treated with radiotherapy, temozolomide or both. The receptor set was obtained from a man aged 45-65 years with glioma.

Only one count was recorded for this clone. V and J are TRBV27 and TRBJ2-7; D is tentatively TRBD1 or TRBD2 (5 bases each). Germline V CDR1 and CDR2: MNHEY, SMNVEV (reference sequence). V was cut by 4 bases and J by 6 bases, with 16 bases left in between. CDR3 length: 14 residues. CDR3 nucleotides: TGTGCCAGCAGTTCCACCGGGACGAGGGGCGAGCAGTACTTC. Its protein is CASSSTGTRGEQYF.

The chain recombines TRBV27 with TRBJ2-2, with TRBD1 as a possible D gene (6 bases). The length of the CDR3 is 12 residues. V gave up 5 bases and J gave up 9 bases, with 10 bases separating them. Germline CDR1 is MNHEY and CDR2 is SMNVEV (reference sequence). The CDR3 region is CASSPRGRELFF. The CDR3 region has the DNA TGTGCCAGCAGTCCAAGGGGGAGGGAGCTGTTTTTT.

This chain uses TRBV14 with TRBJ1-2; D gene ambiguous. Germline CDR1 and CDR2: SGHDN and FVKESK. Trimming removed 0 bases from V and 8 bases from J, with 22 bases in between. This CDR3 contains 17 residues. The CDR3 here is CASSQDPVVGPFGGYTF. The CDR3 DNA reads as TGTGCCAGCAGCCAAGATCCGGTAGTTGGACCCTTCGGAGGCTACACCTTC. Filled out from reference TRBV14 and TRBJ1-2, the complete variable domain reads EAGVTQFPSHSVIEKGQTVTLRCDPISGHDNLYWYRRVMGKEIKFLLHFVKESKQDESGMPNNRFLAERTGGTYSTLKVQPAELEDSGVYFCASSQDPVVGPFGGYTFGSGTRLTVV.

This clone was counted once. The V call is TRBV7-8, the J call TRBJ1-5; 7 positions match TRBD1. Germline CDR1 is SGHVS and CDR2 is FQNEAQ. The CDR3 spans 17 residues. J was trimmed by 7 bases and V by 5 bases; bases with no gene match: 17. CDR3 protein: CASSPLPRQGGGQPQHF. CDR3 nucleotide sequence: TGTGCCAGCAGCCCCCTACCCCGACAGGGAGGGGGGCAGCCCCAGCATTTT.

V and J are TRBV11-1 and TRBJ1-2, with 7 bases aligning to TRBD1. From germline, CDR1 is SGHAT and CDR2 FQDESV (reference sequence). Trimming took 5 bases from V and 7 from J; bases not matched to a gene: 10. The CDR3 sequence is 14 residues long. The CDR3 sequence: CASSGARQGSGYTF. The CDR3 coding sequence is TGTGCCAGCAGCGGGGCCCGACAGGGAAGTGGCTACACCTTC.

The chain carries TRBV10-3 and TRBJ1-1; D gene uncertain. Germline loops: CDR1 ENHRY, CDR2 SYGVKD. CDR3 length: 13 residues. Trimming cost V 6 bases and J 4 bases, with 12 bases left between them. CDR3 sequence: CAIRAAEGTEAFF. The CDR3 DNA reads TGTGCCATCAGGGCAGCGGAGGGCACTGAAGCTTTCTTT.

The chain recombines TRBV2 with TRBJ1-1, with D unclear. The V end lost 1 base, the J end lost 10 bases, and 7 bases lay between the germline ends. Germline assignment: CDR1 SNHLY and CDR2 FYNNEI. This CDR3 spans 11 amino acids. The DNA for the CDR3 is TGTGCCAGCAGTGAAGATCTACGAGCTTTCTTT. Translating gives CASSEDLRAFF.

The V call is TRBV6-1, the J call TRBJ1-2; TRBD1 aligns across 7 bases. Germline CDR1 MNHNS, CDR2 SASEGT. The J segment lost 0 bases and the V segment lost 2 bases, leaving 6 bases of the junction unmatched. This CDR3 has 16 residues. The CDR3 here is CASSEKGAYPNYGYTF. In nucleotides, the CDR3 is TGTGCCAGCAGTGAAAAGGGGGCTTACCCTAACTATGGCTACACCTTC.

The chain joins TRBV14 to TRBJ2-5; D is ambiguous. The CDR3 sequence is 11 residues long. V was shortened by 5 bases and J by 6 bases, with 7 bases between the two germline ends. The V gene's germline CDR1 is SGHDN and CDR2 FVKESK. The CDR3 protein is CASSRTQTQYF. The CDR3 DNA reads as TGTGCCAGCAGCAGGACCCAGACCCAGTACTTC.

This clone was detected only once. The rearrangement links TRBV19 to TRBJ2-7, with D possibly TRBD1 on 6 matching bases. V was clipped by 1 base and J by 1 base, with 11 bases between them. Germline V gene sequence: CDR1 LNHDA, CDR2 SQIVND (reference sequence). CDR3 size: 15 residues. CDR3 loop: CASSIGTVPSYEQYF. The CDR3 DNA reads as TGTGCCAGTAGTATAGGGACAGTACCTTCCTACGAGCAGTACTTC.

This rearrangement joins TRBV5-8 to TRBJ2-7, with 9 positions matching TRBD1. V was clipped by 3 bases and J by 0 bases; unmatched bases: 7. The CDR3 covers 16 residues. CDR1 is SGHTS, CDR2 YDEGEE, per germline. Here the CDR3 DNA reads TGTGCCAGCAGCTCCCCCGGGACAGGGTACTCCTACGAGCAGTACTTC. It encodes CASSSPGTGYSYEQYF.

The chain uses TRBV5-4 and TRBJ1-3, with TRBD1 as a possible D gene (6 bases). The V end lost 4 bases, the J end lost 4 bases, and 15 bases lay between the germline ends. The CDR3 runs 15 residues. The V gene's germline CDR1 is SGHNT and CDR2 YYREEE (reference sequence). The CDR3 DNA reads TGTGCCAGCAGCCCGACAGGTTCGGGAGGAAACACCATATATTTT. Translating it yields CASSPTGSGGNTIYF. Filled out from reference TRBV5-4 and TRBJ1-3, the complete variable domain reads ETGVTQSPTHLIKTRGQQVTLRCSSQSGHNTVSWYQQALGQGPQFIFQYYREEENGRGNFPPRFSGLQFPNYSSELNVNALELDDSALYLCASSPTGSGGNTIYFGEGSWLTVV.

V is TRBV9 and J is TRBJ2-3; a possible D gene is TRBD2 (5 bases). V gave up 1 base and J gave up 2 bases, with 14 bases separating them. CDR1 and CDR2 from the germline V gene are SGDLS and YYNGEE. This CDR3 has 16 residues. This CDR3 is CASSVFQDFNTDTQYF. For the CDR3, the DNA is TGTGCCAGCAGCGTATTCCAGGACTTTAACACAGATACGCAGTATTTT.